A selection of T cell receptor beta chains follows, all from one sample in a study of CD8 T cells in Susac syndrome. TCRdb reanalysed the immunoSEQ multiplex PCR reads using MiXCR and keeps one entry per CDR3 protein. The table lists 200,000 to 250,000 distinct CDR3 sequences, roughly 90% of them singletons. Material for sequencing was CD8+ T cells from PBMCs. These receptors all come from a human donor with multiple sclerosis. Each CDR3 is given with its conserved first and last residue. D genes are given only for firm matches. Size values are once, few and many counts, or a class for expanded clones, and some rows have none.

clone_size	j_call	d_call	v_call	cdr3_nt	cdr3_aa
NA	TRBJ1-4	TRBD1	TRBV4-3	TGCGCCAGCAGCCAAGATGCAGCCAGGGGGCCGGCTGAAAAACTGTTTTTT	CASSQDAARGPAEKLFF
NA	TRBJ2-5	TRBD1	TRBV5-4	TGTGCCAGCAGCTTGGTCGGGACAGGCGACGAGACCCAGTACTTC	CASSLVGTGDETQYF
NA	TRBJ2-7	NA	TRBV21-1	TGTGCCAGCAGCGCCGGACAGGGTTCCTACGAGCAGTACTTC	CASSAGQGSYEQYF
NA	TRBJ2-3	TRBD2	TRBV23-1	TGCGCCAGCCCTCATGGAGCGGGAGTGGCGTATTTT	CASPHGAGVAYF
NA	TRBJ2-1	NA	TRBV9	TGTGCCAGCAGCCCCAGCTCTGGTCCTGGAGGTGAGCAGTTCTTC	CASSPSSGPGGEQFF
NA	TRBJ2-7	NA	TRBV28	TGTGCCAGCAGTTCAGTCTCCGGGGAGTATTCCTACGAGCAGTACTTC	CASSSVSGEYSYEQYF
NA	TRBJ1-2	TRBD1	TRBV5-1	TGCGCCAGCAGCTGGGACAGGGCAAACTATGGCTACACCTTC	CASSWDRANYGYTF
NA	TRBJ1-5	NA	TRBV3-1	TGTGCCAGCAGCCAAGATACAGGGAGCACTCAGCCCCAGCATTTT	CASSQDTGSTQPQHF
NA	TRBJ1-1	TRBD1	TRBV29-1	TGCAGCGTGCGGACAGGGAATGAAGCTTTCTTT	CSVRTGNEAFF
NA	TRBJ1-5	NA	TRBV14	TGTGCCAGCAGCCGAGAGACAGGATCCGACAATCAGCCCCAGCATTTT	CASSRETGSDNQPQHF
NA	TRBJ1-1	NA	TRBV7-2	TGTGCCAGCAGCTTAGTTGCGGCAAACACTGAAGCTTTCTTT	CASSLVAANTEAFF
NA	TRBJ1-1	NA	TRBV6-5	TGTGCCAGCAGGAACCTACCAGGGGACGGAGCTTTCTTT	CASRNLPGDGAFF
NA	TRBJ2-1	NA	TRBV24-1	TGTGCCACCAGTTCCGCAGACTACAATGAGCAGTTCTTC	CATSSADYNEQFF
NA	TRBJ1-1	NA	TRBV4-1	TGCGCCAGCAGCCAAGTGGCCGTCGAGGGCACTGAAGCTTTCTTT	CASSQVAVEGTEAFF
NA	TRBJ1-1	NA	TRBV7-9	TGTGCCAGCAGCTCTACAGTTGAAGCTTTCTTT	CASSSTVEAFF
once	TRBJ2-1	NA	TRBV7-8	TGTGCCAGCAGCAGTGCATATACCTCCTACAATGAGCAGTTCTTC	CASSSAYTSYNEQFF
NA	TRBJ1-1	TRBD1	TRBV5-1	TGCGCCAGCACCGACAGGGTCGGGGAGAACACTGAAGCTTTCTTT	CASTDRVGENTEAFF